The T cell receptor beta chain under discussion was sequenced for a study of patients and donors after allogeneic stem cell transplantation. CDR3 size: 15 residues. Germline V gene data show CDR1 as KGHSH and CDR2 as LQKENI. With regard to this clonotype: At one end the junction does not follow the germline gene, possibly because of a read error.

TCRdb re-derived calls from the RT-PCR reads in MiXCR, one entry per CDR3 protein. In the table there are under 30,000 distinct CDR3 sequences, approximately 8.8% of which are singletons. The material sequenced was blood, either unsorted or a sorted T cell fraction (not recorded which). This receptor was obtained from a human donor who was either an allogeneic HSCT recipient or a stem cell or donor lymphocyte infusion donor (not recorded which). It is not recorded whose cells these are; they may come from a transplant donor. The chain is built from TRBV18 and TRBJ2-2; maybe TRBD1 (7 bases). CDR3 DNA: TGTGCCAGCTCACCGCGTCAGGGGGAAGGCGGGGTGCTGTTTTTT. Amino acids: CASSPRQGEGGVLFF.